The clone carrying this T cell receptor beta chain was counted between two and nine times. As yet, its antigen is unknown. Unique molecular identifiers tagged the TCRbeta library. TCRdb fed the PCR reads into MiXCR, producing one record per CDR3 protein. Altogether approximately 85,000 distinct CDR3 sequences are present, 14% being singletons, with the ten largest covering about 30%. The source of the sample is a study of T-cell reconstitution after alpha-beta-depleted transplantation in children. Findings of the study overall: Alpha-beta T cells present about two months after transplant were reported to originate from several hundred expanded graft clones. Surviving thymic progenitors and recipient T cells were the source of high TCRbeta diversity at day 60 in some patients. One year post-transplant, T-cell counts and diversity were largely derived from T cells produced anew.

The starting material was PBMCs, mostly from graft donor cells, obtained 180 days after TCRalphabeta/CD19-depleted stem cell transplant. The TCR was taken from a male patient between 2 and 10 years old who had a stem cell transplant for acute lymphoblastic leukemia, so the T cells may come from the graft donor.

As DNA, the CDR3 is TGTGCCAGCAGTCTCATTCCGGGACAAGCTTACGAGCAGTACTTC. Protein sequence: CASSLIPGQAYEQYF. V gene TRBV28 combines with J gene TRBJ2-7; D may be TRBD1 (6 bases). CDR1 and CDR2 (germline): MDHEN, SYDVKM. The V end lost 5 bases, the J end lost 4 bases, and 18 bases lay between the germline ends. The CDR3 consists of 15 residues.